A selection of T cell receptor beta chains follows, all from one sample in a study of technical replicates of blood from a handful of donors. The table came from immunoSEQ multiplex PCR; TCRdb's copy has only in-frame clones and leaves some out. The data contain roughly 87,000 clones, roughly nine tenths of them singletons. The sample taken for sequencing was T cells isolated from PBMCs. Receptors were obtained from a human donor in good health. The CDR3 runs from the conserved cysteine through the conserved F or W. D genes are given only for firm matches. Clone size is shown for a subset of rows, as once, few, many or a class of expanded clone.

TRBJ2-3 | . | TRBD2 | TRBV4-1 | CASSPSGRATSSTDTQYF | TGCGCCAGCAGTCCTAGCGGGAGAGCTACCTCTAGCACAGATACGCAGTATTTT
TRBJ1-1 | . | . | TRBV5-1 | CASSLATTGAEAFF | TGCGCCAGCAGCTTGGCAACGACAGGAGCTGAAGCTTTCTTT
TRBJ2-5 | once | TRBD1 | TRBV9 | CASSVDNRDRGEKETQYF | TGTGCCAGCAGCGTAGATAACCGGGACAGGGGAGAAAAAGAGACCCAGTACTTC
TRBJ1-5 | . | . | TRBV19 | CASRVSLNSNQPQHF | TGTGCCAGTAGGGTCAGTCTGAATAGCAATCAGCCCCAGCATTTT
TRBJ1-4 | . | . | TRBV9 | CASSARHLEKLFF | TGTGCCAGCAGCGCCCGACACCTTGAAAAACTGTTTTTT
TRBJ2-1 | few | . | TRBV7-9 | CASSLDGTNSYNEQFF | TGTGCCAGCAGCTTAGATGGCACAAACTCCTACAATGAGCAGTTCTTC
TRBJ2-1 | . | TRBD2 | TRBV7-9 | CASSLTLAAYNEQFF | TGTGCCAGCAGCTTAACACTAGCGGCTTACAATGAGCAGTTCTTC
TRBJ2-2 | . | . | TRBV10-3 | CAISDEEGAPGTGELFF | TGTGCCATCAGTGATGAGGAGGGGGCGCCGGGCACCGGGGAGCTGTTTTTT
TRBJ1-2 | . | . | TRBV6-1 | CASSELGGLYYGYTF | TGTGCCAGCAGTGAACTGGGAGGGCTCTACTATGGCTACACCTTC
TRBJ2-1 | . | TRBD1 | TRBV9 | CASSVAGQGAFNEQFF | TGTGCCAGCAGCGTAGCAGGGCAGGGGGCGTTCAATGAGCAGTTCTTC
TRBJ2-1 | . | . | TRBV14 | CASSHSYEQFF | TGTGCCAGCAGCCATTCCTATGAGCAGTTCTTC
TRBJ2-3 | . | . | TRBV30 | CAWCYGVLTDTQYF | TGTGCCTGGTGTTACGGAGTACTCACAGATACGCAGTATTTT
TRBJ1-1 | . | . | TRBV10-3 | CAISESGGRNTEAFF | TGTGCCATCAGTGAGTCTGGGGGGAGGAACACTGAAGCTTTCTTT
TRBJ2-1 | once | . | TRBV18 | CASSHRENPDNEQFF | TGTGCCAGCTCGCACAGGGAAAACCCAGACAATGAGCAGTTCTTC
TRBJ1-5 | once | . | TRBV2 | CASSLQRYSNQPQHF | TGTGCCAGCAGTCTTCAGCGCTATAGCAATCAGCCCCAGCATTTT
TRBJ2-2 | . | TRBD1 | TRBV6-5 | CASSRTGETGELFF | TGTGCCAGCAGCCGGACAGGGGAAACCGGGGAGCTGTTTTTT
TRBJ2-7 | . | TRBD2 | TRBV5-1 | CASSLTKRTSGFSYEQYF | TGCGCCAGCAGCTTGACTAAACGGACTAGCGGGTTCTCCTACGAGCAGTACTTC
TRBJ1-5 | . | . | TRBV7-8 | CASSLNRVSTNQPQHF | TGTGCCAGCAGCTTGAACAGGGTTTCAACCAATCAGCCCCAGCATTTT
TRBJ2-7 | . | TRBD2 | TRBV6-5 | CASRGTSGSHEQYF | TGTGCCAGCAGGGGGACTAGCGGGAGCCACGAGCAGTACTTC
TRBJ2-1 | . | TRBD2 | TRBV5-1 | CASSSGLAGAYNEQFF | TGCGCCAGCAGCTCAGGACTAGCGGGAGCCTACAATGAGCAGTTCTTC
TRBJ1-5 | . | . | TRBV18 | CASSIGQNQPQHF | TGTGCCAGCTCTATCGGACAGAATCAGCCCCAGCATTTT
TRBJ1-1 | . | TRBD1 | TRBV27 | CASSLRQGSTEAFF | TGTGCCAGCAGTTTAAGACAGGGAAGCACTGAAGCTTTCTTT
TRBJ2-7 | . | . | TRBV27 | CASSLGQSYEQYF | TGTGCCAGCAGTTTAGGACAGTCCTACGAGCAGTACTTC
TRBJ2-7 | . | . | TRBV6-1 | CASSMGLYYEQYF | TGTGCCAGCAGTATGGGGCTTTACTACGAGCAGTACTTC
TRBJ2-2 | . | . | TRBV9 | CASSVGGELFF | TGTGCCAGCAGCGTCGGGGGGGAGCTGTTTTTT
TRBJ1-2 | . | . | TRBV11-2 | CASRQNREGGGYTF | TGTGCCAGCAGGCAAAACAGGGAAGGGGGTGGCTACACCTTC
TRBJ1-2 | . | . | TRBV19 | CASKPRANYGYTF | TGTGCCAGTAAACCGAGAGCTAACTATGGCTACACCTTC
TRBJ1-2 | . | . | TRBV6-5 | CASSYGSGAGYTF | TGTGCCAGCAGTTACGGATCAGGGGCAGGCTACACCTTC
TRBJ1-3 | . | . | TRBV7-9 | CASSFGGGGNTIYF | TGTGCCAGCAGCTTCGGGGGTGGCGGAAACACCATATATTTT
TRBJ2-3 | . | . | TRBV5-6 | CASSLVSVPDTQYF | TGTGCCAGCAGCTTGGTTTCGGTGCCAGATACGCAGTATTTT
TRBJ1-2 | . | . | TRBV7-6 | CASSLALWSGGEGYTF | TGTGCCAGCAGCTTAGCTTTATGGTCCGGTGGAGAGGGCTACACCTTC
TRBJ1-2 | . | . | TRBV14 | CASSQDPSYGYTF | TGTGCCAGCAGCCAAGACCCGAGCTATGGCTACACCTTC
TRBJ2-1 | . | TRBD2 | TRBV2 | CASSSTILAGGYNEQFF | TGTGCCAGCAGTTCTACGATCTTAGCGGGAGGTTACAATGAGCAGTTCTTC
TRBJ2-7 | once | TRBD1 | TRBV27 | CASRTDRGVYEQYF | TGTGCCAGCAGAACGGACAGGGGGGTCTACGAGCAGTACTTC
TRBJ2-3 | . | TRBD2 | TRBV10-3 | CAILAGEPDTQYF | TGTGCCATACTAGCGGGAGAACCAGATACGCAGTATTTT
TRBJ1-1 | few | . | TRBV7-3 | CASSLTGRAEAFF | TGTGCCAGCAGCTTAACGGGTCGGGCTGAAGCTTTCTTT
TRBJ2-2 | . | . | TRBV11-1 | CASSLVLSATGTTGELFF | TGTGCCAGCAGCTTAGTGTTATCGGCCACAGGCACCACCGGGGAGCTGTTTTTT
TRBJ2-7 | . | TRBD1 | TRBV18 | CASSPLRTGEKEQYF | TGTGCCAGCTCACCACTCCGGACAGGGGAGAAGGAGCAGTACTTC
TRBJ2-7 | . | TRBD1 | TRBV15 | CATSIRDRGPPKYF | TGTGCCACCAGCATCCGGGACAGGGGGCCCCCTAAGTACTTC
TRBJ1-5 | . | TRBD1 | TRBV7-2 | CASSLDTGGWQPQHF | TGTGCCAGCAGCTTAGACACAGGGGGCTGGCAGCCCCAGCATTTT
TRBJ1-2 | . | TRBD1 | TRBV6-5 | CASSYGTGGYGYTF | TGTGCCAGCAGTTACGGGACAGGGGGCTATGGCTACACCTTC
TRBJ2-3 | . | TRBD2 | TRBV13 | CASSPTGGSITDTQYF | TGTGCCAGCAGCCCCACCGGCGGGAGTATAACAGATACGCAGTATTTT
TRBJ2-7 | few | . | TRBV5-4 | CASSLDANYEQYF | TGTGCCAGCAGCCTAGACGCGAACTACGAGCAGTACTTC